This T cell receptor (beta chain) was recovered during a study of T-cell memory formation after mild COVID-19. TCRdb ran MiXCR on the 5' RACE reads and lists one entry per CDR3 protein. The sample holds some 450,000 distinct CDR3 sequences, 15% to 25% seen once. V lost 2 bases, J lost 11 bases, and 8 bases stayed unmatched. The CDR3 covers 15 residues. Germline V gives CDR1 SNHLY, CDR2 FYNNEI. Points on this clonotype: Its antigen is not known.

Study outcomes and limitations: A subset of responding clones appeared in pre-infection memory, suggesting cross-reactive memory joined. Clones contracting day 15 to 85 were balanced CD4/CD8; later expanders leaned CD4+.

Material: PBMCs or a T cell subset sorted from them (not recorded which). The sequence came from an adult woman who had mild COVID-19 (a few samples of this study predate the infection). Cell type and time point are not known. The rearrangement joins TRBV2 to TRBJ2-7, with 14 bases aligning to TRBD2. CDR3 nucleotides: TGTGCCAGCAGTGAAAGGGGGACTAGCGGGGGAATGGAGTACTTC. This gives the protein CASSERGTSGGMEYF.